This T cell receptor (beta chain) was identified in a study of T cells in Graves' hyperthyroidism and ophthalmopathy (dated by TCRdb to about 2019). A note on the overall study: Peripheral blood was collected at initial diagnosis, before any treatment. A discovery cohort of about 100 patients, approximately 44 with Graves' ophthalmopathy and fewer than 65 with stable Graves' hyperthyroidism, was used to find distinguishing TCR V-J signatures. Prospective prediction of ophthalmopathy was tested in an independent validation cohort of approximately 19 hyperthyroidism patients and 17 patients who later progressed to ophthalmopathy. The approximately 98 discovery patients were randomly divided into training and test sets at a 7:3 ratio. The study also compared thyroid tissue and blood T-cell repertoires from several Graves' hyperthyroidism patients. Following sampling, methimazole starting at 30 mg daily was given to hyperthyroidism patients, and high-dose intravenous methylprednisolone was given to ophthalmopathy patients. TCR Vbeta CDR3 sequencing of 120 to 150 peripheral blood samples (around 45 ophthalmopathy, around 80 hyperthyroidism and approximately 17 progressor patients) is reported in the paper.

The TCR beta CDR3 regions were amplified from RNA transcripts. The first round of RT-PCR for the TCR CDR3 was performed with the HTBI primer set and the Qiagen OneStep RT-PCR kit. The libraries were constructed in a second round of multiplex PCR and then size-selected and purified. Libraries were sequenced paired-end with 100 bp reads on an Illumina HiSeq2000. The authors' analysis ran thus. SOAPnuke was used to process the raw data, with reads discarded if the reads contained adapters or uncalled bases, had a mean Phred below 15, or lacked an exact constant-primer or identifier match. COPE v1.2.5 was used to merge the high-quality paired reads, and each unique nucleotide sequence was defined as a clonotype. Clonotypes were aligned to IMGT TRBV, TRBD and TRBJ reference segments using MiTCR v1.1. Only V-J combinations with frequency above 0.0001, covering about 99% of repertoires, were analysed. A TCS score was defined as the ratio of F50 (clonal expansion) to E x V (chaos), with BLOSUM62-based TCRdist applied between CDR3 peptides within each V-J. Welch's t-statistics and random forest reduced around 510 V-J features to roughly 13, which were used in a naive Bayes classifier (R e1071). TCRdb reprocessed the public reads (quality trimming at Q25 with fastp, clone calling with MiXCR) and kept in-frame beta chains. Under each unique CDR3 protein, matching rows form one entry showing the most common genes and DNA. The V and J calls follow TCRdb's processing rather than the paper's. Present in this sample are over 250,000 distinct CDR3 sequences, over 15% of which were seen just once. The ten largest clonotypes hold around 55% of the sample.

V loses 6 bases at its end and J loses 5 bases; junction bases beyond the gene matches: 14. The CDR3 has 16 amino acids, counting the end cysteine and phenylalanine. The retained sequence is limited to the CDR3, 48 bases, with the frame set at the first base. This clonotype was observed at least ten times. Its antigen target is currently unknown. There are no base qualities to consult, and no much larger clone falls within one base. Findings and caveats that apply to the study as a whole: In validation, progression to ophthalmopathy was predicted by the model with nearly 71% sensitivity and about 72% specificity, a median of 6.5 months before onset. Blood samples also contained most of the expanded thyroid clonotypes (frequency above 0.001), which suggests that blood repertoires may reflect thyroid immune responses. No statistical method was used to fix the sample size in advance, and group allocation was not hidden from the investigators. A model built on a 13 V-J signature distinguished ophthalmopathy from stable hyperthyroidism, reaching 85% to 90% sensitivity and around 81% specificity in cross-validation and 80%/75% in testing.

Ophthalmopathy patients had moderately to severely active disease, Clinical Activity Score of at least 3, NOSPECS grade of at least 4, and duration under 3 months. The study excluded patients with uncontrolled infections, other autoimmune diseases, pregnancy or lactation. Diagnoses were established on the basis of clinical symptoms, serum thyroxine and TRAb, thyroid ultrasound, and orbital computed tomography. PBMCs were isolated from approximately 10 ml of fresh peripheral blood by Ficoll-Paque density gradient centrifugation. Trizol reagent was used to extract total RNA, and RNA quality was then checked on an Agilent 2100 Bioanalyzer.

The sequenced material came from blood. This receptor chain uses TRBV12-3 or TRBV12-4 and TRBJ2-7; 9 of the junction bases match TRBD1. The receptor comes from a woman in her sixties or seventies with Graves' ophthalmopathy. The sequenced DNA is TGTGCCAGCAGCCCCAGCACGGGACAGGGCACCGACGAGCAGTACTTC. This sequence encodes CASSPSTGQGTDEQYF.